The present TCR beta chain was sequenced within a study of blood T cell repertoires in COVID-19. Under the authors' procedure: How many nucleated cells were present was estimated from reference gene primer amplification. Assay used: immunoSEQ multiplex PCR; TCRdb lists only in-frame clones, some missing. V, J and clone size derive from that table, while D and trimming were established from the DNA sequence. The sample records 65,000 to 90,000 clones, around 80% being singletons. The V end was cut by 6 bases, the J end by 1 base, with 9 bases between. From germline, CDR1 is LNHDA and CDR2 SQIVND (reference sequence). This CDR3 contains 13 residues. This clone was seen only a few times.

The sequenced sample consisted of peripheral blood. J is TRBJ1-2 and V is TRBV19; TRBD1 is a possible D gene (5 bases). This TCR derives from a man aged 60 to 75 with active or convalescent COVID-19. CDR3 sequence: CASRLGRNYGYTF. CDR3 in DNA: TGTGCCAGTAGACTGGGGCGTAACTATGGCTACACCTTC.